These 8 T cell receptor beta chains were sequenced from one sample in a study of blood T cell repertoires in COVID-19. The protocol was immunoSEQ multiplex PCR, while the TCRdb copy is restricted to in-frame clones and leaves out a portion. Of about 95,000 clones in the sample, roughly 86% are singletons; the top ten hold about 18%. Sequencing was performed on peripheral blood. These receptors all stem from a human donor in a cohort sampled during active COVID-19.

The chain is built from TRBV6-1 and TRBJ1-6, with 9 positions matching TRBD1. Unmatched junction bases numbered 2, after V lost 5 bases and J lost 6 bases. The CDR3 loop spans 14 amino acids. Germline V gene sequence: CDR1 MNHNS, CDR2 SASEGT. CDR3: CASSRDRVNSPLHF. The DNA for the CDR3 is TGTGCCAGCAGTCGGGACAGGGTTAATTCACCCCTCCACTTT.

This clone was found a few times. The chain joins TRBV19 to TRBJ2-7; TRBD1 matches 7 bases. The CDR3 runs to 11 residues. Germline V gene sequence: CDR1 LNHDA, CDR2 SQIVND (reference sequence). The V and J ends lost 9 bases and 5 bases, in that order; junction bases with no gene match: 4. This chain's CDR3 is CARQDRDEQYF. CDR3 nucleotides: TGTGCCAGGCAAGACAGGGACGAGCAGTACTTC.

This clone was seen a few times. This chain links TRBV5-6 with TRBJ1-5; 8 bases line up with TRBD1. V was clipped by 4 bases and J by 5 bases; unmatched bases: 5. The CDR3 contains 14 residues. Germline V CDR1 and CDR2: SGHDT, YYEEEE. This chain's CDR3 is CASSIGQGYQPQHF. The CDR3 DNA sequence: TGTGCCAGCAGCATAGGACAGGGCTATCAGCCCCAGCATTTT.

The chain uses TRBV28 and TRBJ2-5; TRBD2 might be the D (5 bases). Germline assignment: CDR1 MDHEN and CDR2 SYDVKM. CDR3 length: 15 amino acids. The V end was cut by 7 bases, the J end by 0 bases, with 15 bases between. The CDR3 DNA reads as TGTGCCAGCAATTCTGCCGGGATAAACCAAGAGACCCAGTACTTC. It specifies CASNSAGINQETQYF.

The chain carries TRBV7-3 and TRBJ1-1, with D possibly TRBD1 on 6 matching bases. Germline V lookup: CDR1 SGHTA, CDR2 FQGTGA. Trimming shortened V by 5 bases and J by 0 bases, and 10 bases separated the two germline ends. CDR3 length: 14 amino acids. The CDR3 is CASSPGQLNTEAFF. CDR3 coding DNA: TGTGCCAGCAGCCCAGGACAGTTGAACACTGAAGCTTTCTTT.

In DNA form, the CDR3 reads TGTGCCAGCAGTGGGACAGGGTCCTACAATGAGCAGTTCTTC. Residues: CASSGTGSYNEQFF. The chain employs TRBV2 and TRBJ2-1, with 8 bases identical to TRBD1. CDR3 length equals 14 residues. The V gene end was trimmed by 4 bases and the J gene end by 1 base; junction bases not matched to a gene: 0. Germline loops: CDR1 SNHLY, CDR2 FYNNEI.

The V call is TRBV6-5, the J call TRBJ2-7; weak D call: TRBD2 (6 bases). This CDR3 is 14 amino acids long. V lost 11 bases to trimming and J lost 3 bases, with 20 bases between them. Per the germline V gene, CDR1 is MNHEY and CDR2 is SVGAGI. The CDR3 is CASSGTPRYYEQYF. The CDR3 nucleotides are TGTGCCTCGTCCGGGACTCCGAGGTACTACGAGCAGTACTTC.

In this sample, this clone turned up once. The chain is built from TRBV5-5 and TRBJ2-2; D is ambiguous. The ends were cut back, 1 base at V and 4 bases at J, with 5 bases in the middle. This CDR3 contains 13 residues. CDR1 and CDR2 from the germline V gene are SGHKS and YYEKEE (reference sequence). The CDR3 sequence is CASSLRVTGELFF. CDR3 sequence (DNA): TGTGCCAGCAGCTTGCGGGTCACCGGGGAGCTGTTTTTT.